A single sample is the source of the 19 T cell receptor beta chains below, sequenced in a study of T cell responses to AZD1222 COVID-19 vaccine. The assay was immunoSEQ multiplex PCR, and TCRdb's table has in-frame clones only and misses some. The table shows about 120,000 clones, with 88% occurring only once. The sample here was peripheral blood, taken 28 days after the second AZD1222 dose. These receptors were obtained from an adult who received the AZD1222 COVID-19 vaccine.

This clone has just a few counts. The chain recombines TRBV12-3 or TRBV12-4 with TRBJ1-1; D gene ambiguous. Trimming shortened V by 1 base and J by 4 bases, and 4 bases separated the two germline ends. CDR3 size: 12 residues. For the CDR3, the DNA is TGTGCCAGCAGTTTAGACCTCACTGAAGCTTTCTTT. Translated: CASSLDLTEAFF.

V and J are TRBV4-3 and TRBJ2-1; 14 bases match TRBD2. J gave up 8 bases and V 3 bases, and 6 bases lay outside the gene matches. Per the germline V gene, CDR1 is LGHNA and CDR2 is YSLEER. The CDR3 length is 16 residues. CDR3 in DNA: TGCGCCAGCAGCCAGGACGGGACTAGCGGGGGATATGAGCAGTTCTTC. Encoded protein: CASSQDGTSGGYEQFF.

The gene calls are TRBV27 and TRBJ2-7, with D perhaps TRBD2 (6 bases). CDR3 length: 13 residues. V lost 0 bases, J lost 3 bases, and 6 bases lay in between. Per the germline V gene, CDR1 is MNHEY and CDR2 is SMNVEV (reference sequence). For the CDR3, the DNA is TGTGCCAGCAGTTTATCGGAGGGCTACGAGCAGTACTTC. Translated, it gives CASSLSEGYEQYF.

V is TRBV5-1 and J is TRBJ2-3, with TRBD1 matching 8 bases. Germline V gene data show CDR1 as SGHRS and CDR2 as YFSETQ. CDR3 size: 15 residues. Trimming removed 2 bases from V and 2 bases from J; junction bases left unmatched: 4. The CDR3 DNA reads TGCGCCAGCAGCTTACGGACAGGGCCCACAGATACGCAGTATTTT. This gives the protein CASSLRTGPTDTQYF. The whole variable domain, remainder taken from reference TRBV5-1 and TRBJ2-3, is KAGVTQTPRYLIKTRGQQVTLSCSPISGHRSVSWYQQTPGQGLQFLFEYFSETQRNKGNFPGRFSGRQFSNSRSEMNVSTLELGDSALYLCASSLRTGPTDTQYFGPGTRLTVL.

CDR3 region: CASSETGTVYGYTF. The CDR3 bases are TGTGCCAGTAGTGAAACCGGGACAGTCTATGGCTACACCTTC. The chain combines TRBV19 with TRBJ1-2; 7 bases are a match to TRBD1. Germline-derived CDR1 and CDR2 are LNHDA and SQIVND (reference sequence). The CDR3 has 14 amino acids. The V segment lost 5 bases and the J segment 4 bases; nucleotides outside the gene matches: 7. The whole variable domain, filled in from reference TRBV19 and TRBJ1-2, reads DGGITQSPKYLFRKEGQNVTLSCEQNLNHDAMYWYRQDPGQGLRLIYYSQIVNDFQKGDIAEGYSVSREKKESFPLTVTSAQKNPTAFYLCASSETGTVYGYTFGSGTRLTVV.

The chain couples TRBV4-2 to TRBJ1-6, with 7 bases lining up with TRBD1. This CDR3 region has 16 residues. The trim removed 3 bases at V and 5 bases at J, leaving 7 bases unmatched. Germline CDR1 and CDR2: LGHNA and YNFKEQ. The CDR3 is CASSHGQAGDNSPLHF. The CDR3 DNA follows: TGTGCCAGCAGCCACGGACAGGCTGGAGATAATTCACCCCTCCACTTT.

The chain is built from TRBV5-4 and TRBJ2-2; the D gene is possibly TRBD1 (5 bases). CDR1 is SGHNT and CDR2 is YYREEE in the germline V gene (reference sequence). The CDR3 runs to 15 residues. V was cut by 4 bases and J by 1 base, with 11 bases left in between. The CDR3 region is CASSPPDKNTGELFF. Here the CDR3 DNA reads TGTGCCAGCAGCCCCCCGGACAAGAACACCGGGGAGCTGTTTTTT. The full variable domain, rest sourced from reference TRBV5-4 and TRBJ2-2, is ETGVTQSPTHLIKTRGQQVTLRCSSQSGHNTVSWYQQALGQGPQFIFQYYREEENGRGNFPPRFSGLQFPNYSSELNVNALELDDSALYLCASSPPDKNTGELFFGEGSRLTVL.

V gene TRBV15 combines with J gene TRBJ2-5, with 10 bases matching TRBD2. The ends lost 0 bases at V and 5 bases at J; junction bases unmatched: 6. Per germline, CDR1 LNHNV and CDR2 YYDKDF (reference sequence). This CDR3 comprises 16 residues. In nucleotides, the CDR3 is TGTGCCACCAGCAGAGATGAGCGGGGGGGCTTGGAGACCCAGTACTTC. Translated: CATSRDERGGLETQYF. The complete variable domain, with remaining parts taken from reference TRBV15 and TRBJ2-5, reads DAMVIQNPRYQVTQFGKPVTLSCSQTLNHNVMYWYQQKSSQAPKLLFHYYDKDFNNEADTPDNFQSRRPNTSFCFLDIRSPGLGDTAMYLCATSRDERGGLETQYFGPGTRLLVL.

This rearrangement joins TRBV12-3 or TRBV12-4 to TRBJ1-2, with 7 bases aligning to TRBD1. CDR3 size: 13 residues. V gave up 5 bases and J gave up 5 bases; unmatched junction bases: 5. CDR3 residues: CASSPGQPYGYTF. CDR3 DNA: TGTGCCAGCAGTCCGGGACAGCCGTATGGCTACACCTTC.

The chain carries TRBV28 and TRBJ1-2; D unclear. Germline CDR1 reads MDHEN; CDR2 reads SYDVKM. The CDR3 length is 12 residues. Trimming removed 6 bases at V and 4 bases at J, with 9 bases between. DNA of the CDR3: TGTGCCAGCAGATCCAGACCCTATGGCTACACCTTC. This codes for CASRSRPYGYTF.

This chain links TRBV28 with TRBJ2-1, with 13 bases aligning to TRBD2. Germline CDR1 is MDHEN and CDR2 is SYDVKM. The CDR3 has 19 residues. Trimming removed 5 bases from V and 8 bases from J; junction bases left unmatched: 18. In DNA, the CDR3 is TGTGCCAGCAGTCCTAGGACAGGGGTAATGACTAGCGGGAGGTATGAGCAGTTCTTC. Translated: CASSPRTGVMTSGRYEQFF.

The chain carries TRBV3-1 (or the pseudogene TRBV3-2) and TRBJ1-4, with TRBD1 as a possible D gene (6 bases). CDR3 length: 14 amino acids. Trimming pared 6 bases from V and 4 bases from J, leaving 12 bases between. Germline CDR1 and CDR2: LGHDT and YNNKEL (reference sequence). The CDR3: CASRQTGRNEKLFF. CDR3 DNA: TGTGCCAGCAGACAGACAGGACGTAATGAAAAACTGTTTTTT.

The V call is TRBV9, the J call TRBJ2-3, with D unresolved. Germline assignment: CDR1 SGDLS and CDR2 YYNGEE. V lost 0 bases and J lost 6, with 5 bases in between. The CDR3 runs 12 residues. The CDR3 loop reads CASSVDVDTQYF. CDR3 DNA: TGTGCCAGCAGCGTAGATGTGGATACGCAGTATTTT.

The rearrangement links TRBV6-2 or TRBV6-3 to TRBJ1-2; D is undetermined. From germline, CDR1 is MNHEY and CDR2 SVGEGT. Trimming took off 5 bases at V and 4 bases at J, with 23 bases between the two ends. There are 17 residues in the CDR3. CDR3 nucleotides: TGTGCCAGCAGTCTACTACTCCCCGGCACCCAGCCCTATGGCTACACCTTC. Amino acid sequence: CASSLLLPGTQPYGYTF.

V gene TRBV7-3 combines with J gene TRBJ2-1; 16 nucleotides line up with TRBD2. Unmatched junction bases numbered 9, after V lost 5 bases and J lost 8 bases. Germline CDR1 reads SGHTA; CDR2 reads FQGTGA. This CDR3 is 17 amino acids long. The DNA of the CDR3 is TGTGCCAGCAGCCAGGGACTAGCGGGAGGGAGGTCCGATGAGCAGTTCTTC. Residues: CASSQGLAGGRSDEQFF.

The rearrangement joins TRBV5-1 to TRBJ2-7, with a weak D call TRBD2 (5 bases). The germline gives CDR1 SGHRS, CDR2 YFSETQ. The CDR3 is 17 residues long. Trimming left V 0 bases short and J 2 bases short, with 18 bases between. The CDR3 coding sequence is TGCGCCAGCAGCTTGGGCTTCGGGCTAGGAGGCACCTACGAGCAGTACTTC. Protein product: CASSLGFGLGGTYEQYF.

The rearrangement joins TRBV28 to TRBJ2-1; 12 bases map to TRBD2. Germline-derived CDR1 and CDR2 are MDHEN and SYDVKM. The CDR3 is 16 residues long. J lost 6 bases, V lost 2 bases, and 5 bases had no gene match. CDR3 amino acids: CASSLGGLAGSNEQFF. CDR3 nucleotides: TGTGCCAGCAGTTTAGGAGGACTAGCGGGATCCAATGAGCAGTTCTTC. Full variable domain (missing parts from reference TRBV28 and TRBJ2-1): DVKVTQSSRYLVKRTGEKVFLECVQDMDHENMFWYRQDPGLGLRLIYFSYDVKMKEKGDIPEGYSVSREKKERFSLILESASTNQTSMYLCASSLGGLAGSNEQFFGPGTRLTVL.

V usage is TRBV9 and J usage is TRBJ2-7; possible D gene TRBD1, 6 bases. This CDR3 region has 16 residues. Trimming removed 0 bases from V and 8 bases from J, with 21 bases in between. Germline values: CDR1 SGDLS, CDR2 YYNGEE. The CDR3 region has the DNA TGTGCCAGCAGCGTAGCAGACCAGGGGCTCTACGATAAGCAGTACTTC. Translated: CASSVADQGLYDKQYF.

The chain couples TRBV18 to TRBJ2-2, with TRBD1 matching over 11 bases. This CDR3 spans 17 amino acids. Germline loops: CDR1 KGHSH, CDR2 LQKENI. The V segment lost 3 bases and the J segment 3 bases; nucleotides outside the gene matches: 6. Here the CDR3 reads CASSPDRGRVDTGELFF. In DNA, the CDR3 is TGTGCCAGCTCACCGGACAGGGGGCGCGTGGACACCGGGGAGCTGTTTTTT.